Given below is one T cell receptor beta chain in context. Produced via immunoSEQ multiplex PCR; TCRdb's table is partial and in-frame only. The repertoire has some 2.3 million clones, roughly 93% of them found once; the top ten carry 0.39%. These data are taken from a study of shared clonotypes between healthy human individuals. Germline CDR1 and CDR2: MDHEN and SYDVKM. The CDR3 is 14 amino acids. V lost 8 bases, J lost 4 bases, and 17 bases lay in between. Input material: naive CD4+ T cells from PBMCs. Subset: CD45RA+ positively selected. V gene TRBV28 combines with J gene TRBJ1-2, with unresolved D. This clonotype was sampled from a man in his late teens or twenties in good health. Some clones in this sample may be carry-over from other donors' samples. The CDR3 here is CASGWNPDGYGYTF. As DNA, the CDR3 is TGTGCCAGCGGGTGGAATCCGGACGGCTATGGCTACACCTTC.